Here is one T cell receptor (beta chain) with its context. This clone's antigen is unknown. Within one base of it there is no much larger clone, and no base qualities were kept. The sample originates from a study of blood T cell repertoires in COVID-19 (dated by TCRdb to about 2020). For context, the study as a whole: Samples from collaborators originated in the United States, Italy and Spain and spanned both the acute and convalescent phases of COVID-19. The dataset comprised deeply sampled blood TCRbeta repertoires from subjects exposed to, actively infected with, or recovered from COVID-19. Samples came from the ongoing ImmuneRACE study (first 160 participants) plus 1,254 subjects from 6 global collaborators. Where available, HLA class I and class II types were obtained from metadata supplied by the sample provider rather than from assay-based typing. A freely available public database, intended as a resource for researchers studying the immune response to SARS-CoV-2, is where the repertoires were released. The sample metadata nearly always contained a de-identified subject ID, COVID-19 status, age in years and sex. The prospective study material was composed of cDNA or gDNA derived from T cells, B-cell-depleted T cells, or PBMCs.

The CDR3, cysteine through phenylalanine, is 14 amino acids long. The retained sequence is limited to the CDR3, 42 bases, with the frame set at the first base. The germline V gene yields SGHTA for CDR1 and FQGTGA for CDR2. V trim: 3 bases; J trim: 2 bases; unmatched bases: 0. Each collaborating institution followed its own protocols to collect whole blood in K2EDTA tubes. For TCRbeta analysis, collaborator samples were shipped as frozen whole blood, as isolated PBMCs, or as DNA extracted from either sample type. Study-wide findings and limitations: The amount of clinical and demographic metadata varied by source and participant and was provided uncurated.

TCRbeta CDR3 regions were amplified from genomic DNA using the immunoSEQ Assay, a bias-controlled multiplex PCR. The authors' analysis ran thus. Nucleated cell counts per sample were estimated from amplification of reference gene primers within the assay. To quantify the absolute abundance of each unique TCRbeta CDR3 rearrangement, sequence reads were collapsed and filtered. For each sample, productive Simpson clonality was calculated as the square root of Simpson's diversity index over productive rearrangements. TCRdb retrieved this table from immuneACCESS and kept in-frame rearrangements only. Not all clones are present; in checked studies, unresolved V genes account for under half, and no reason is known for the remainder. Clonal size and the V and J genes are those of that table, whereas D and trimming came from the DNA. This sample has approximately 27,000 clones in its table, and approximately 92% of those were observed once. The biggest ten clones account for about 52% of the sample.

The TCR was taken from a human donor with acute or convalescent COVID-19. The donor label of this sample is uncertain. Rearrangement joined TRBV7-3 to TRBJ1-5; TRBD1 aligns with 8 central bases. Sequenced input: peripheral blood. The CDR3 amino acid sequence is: CASSLTGGNQPQHF. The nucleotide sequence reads TGTGCCAGCAGCTTGACAGGGGGCAATCAGCCCCAGCATTTT.